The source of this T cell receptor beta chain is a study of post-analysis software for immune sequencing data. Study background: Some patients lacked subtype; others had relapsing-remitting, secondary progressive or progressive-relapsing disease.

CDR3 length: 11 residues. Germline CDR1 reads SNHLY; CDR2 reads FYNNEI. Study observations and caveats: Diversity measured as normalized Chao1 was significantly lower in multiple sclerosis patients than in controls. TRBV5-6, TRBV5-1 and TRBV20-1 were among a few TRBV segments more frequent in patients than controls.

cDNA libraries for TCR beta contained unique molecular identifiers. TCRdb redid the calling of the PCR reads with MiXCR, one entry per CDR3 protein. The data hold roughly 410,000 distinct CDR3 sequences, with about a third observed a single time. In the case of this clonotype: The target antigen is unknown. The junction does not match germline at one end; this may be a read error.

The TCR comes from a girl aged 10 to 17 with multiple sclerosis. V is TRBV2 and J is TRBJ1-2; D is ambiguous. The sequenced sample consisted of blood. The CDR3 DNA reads TGTGCCAGCAGTGGTCACTATGGCTACGCCTTC. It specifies CASSGHYGYAF.